A single T cell receptor (beta chain) is shown here with its context. Antigen unknown. The data stem from a study of T-cell memory formation after mild COVID-19. CDR3 length: 15 residues. Germline CDR1 KGHDR, CDR2 SFDVKD. The J segment lost 4 bases and the V segment lost 0 bases, leaving 1 base of the junction unmatched. TCRdb recomputed calls from the 5' RACE reads with MiXCR, one row per CDR3 protein. Of about 440,000 distinct CDR3 sequences in the sample, about 20% are singletons; the top ten hold 8.4%. Whole-study results and caveats: CD4+ clones that contracted lay mainly in CM and EM; CD8+ ones lay in EMRA. Cross-reactive memory seemingly joined, as some responding clones were found in pre-infection memory.

Sequencing was carried out using PBMCs or a T cell subset sorted from them (not recorded which). This receptor was identified in an adult woman who had mild COVID-19 (a few samples of this study predate the infection). Cell type and time point are not known. The rearrangement joins TRBV24-1 to TRBJ2-2, with 7 bases fitting TRBD1. The CDR3, as DNA: TGTGCCACCAGTGATTTGGACAGGGTCACCGGGGAGCTGTTTTTT. Amino acids: CATSDLDRVTGELFF.